Below are 12 T cell receptor beta chains sequenced from a single sample in a study of cytomegalovirus exposure and HLA in healthy donors. With 60 Vbeta and 13 Jbeta primers, the PCR was carried out. Assay used: immunoSEQ multiplex PCR; TCRdb lists only in-frame clones, some missing. This sample has 65,000 to 80,000 clones, with under 80% found just once. Specimen: PBMCs. These receptor sequences come from a man in his forties in good health and CMV-seropositive.

The chain couples TRBV5-1 to TRBJ1-1; 8 bases align to TRBD1. This CDR3 has 14 residues. The germline V gene encodes CDR1 SGHRS and CDR2 YFSETQ. J gave up 3 bases and V 4 bases, and 5 bases lay outside the gene matches. The CDR3 nucleotides are TGCGCCAGCAGCCAGGACAGGGCGTACACTGAAGCTTTCTTT. Translating gives CASSQDRAYTEAFF.

The chain combines TRBV6-5 with TRBJ2-3; D unclear. The CDR3 consists of 13 residues. Germline V lookup: CDR1 MNHEY, CDR2 SVGAGI. V lost 6 bases and J lost 1, with 8 bases in between. CDR3 sequence: CASSRGRTDTQYF. CDR3 DNA sequence: TGTGCCAGCAGCCGAGGCCGCACAGATACGCAGTATTTT.

J is TRBJ1-2 and V is TRBV19; D is possibly TRBD1 (5 bases). Germline CDR1 LNHDA, CDR2 SQIVND (reference sequence). The V end was cut by 7 bases, the J end by 0 bases, with 18 bases between. The CDR3 consists of 16 residues. The CDR3 DNA reads as TGTGCCAGTAAAGGTCGAAGGGAGGGACCTAACTATGGCTACACCTTC. As protein: CASKGRREGPNYGYTF.

This clone was observed a single time. Other DNA sequences in the sample encode the same CDR3. The chain links TRBV2 to TRBJ1-1, with a possible D match to TRBD1 (5 bases). V was trimmed by 9 bases and J by 8 bases, leaving 13 bases between them. The CDR3 extends over 11 amino acids. Germline assignment: CDR1 SNHLY and CDR2 FYNNEI. The CDR3 bases are TGTGCCAGAGGGAGGGGTCGCGAAGCTTTCTTT. It codes for CARGRGREAFF.

This clone was recorded only once. V usage is TRBV2 and J usage is TRBJ2-7; no reliable D call. From germline, CDR1 is SNHLY and CDR2 FYNNEI. V dropped 2 bases and J dropped 6 bases, with 11 bases sitting between them. This CDR3 spans 13 amino acids. The CDR3 loop is CASSETVRVEQYF. In DNA, the CDR3 is TGTGCCAGCAGTGAAACGGTCCGCGTCGAGCAGTACTTC.

The gene calls are TRBV20-1 and TRBJ1-1, with TRBD1 as a possible D gene (5 bases). V was shortened by 4 bases and J by 11 bases, with 11 bases between the two germline ends. The CDR3 is made up of 10 amino acids. Per germline, CDR1 DFQATT and CDR2 SNEGSKA (reference sequence). CDR3 in amino acids: CSAKGQVAFF. DNA of the CDR3: TGCAGTGCTAAAGGACAAGTGGCTTTCTTT.

The genes are TRBV2 and TRBJ1-1; D gene ambiguous. Between the trimmed V and J ends, which lost 2 bases and 1 base, there was a span of 8 bases. The CDR3 has 14 residues. CDR1 and CDR2 (germline): SNHLY, FYNNEI. The CDR3 spells CASSEREGNTEAFF. CDR3 DNA sequence: TGTGCCAGCAGTGAAAGGGAGGGGAACACTGAAGCTTTCTTT.

The chain carries TRBV5-6 and TRBJ2-3; D might be TRBD1 (6 bases). CDR3 length: 18 residues. The germline V gene has CDR1 SGHDT and CDR2 YYEEEE. V shed 0 bases and J shed 4 bases, with 21 bases lying between them. The DNA of the CDR3 is TGTGCCAGCAGCTTGGTATTGAGTGTACAGGGTCAGGCAGATACGCAGTATTTT. It specifies CASSLVLSVQGQADTQYF.

This chain uses TRBV6-5 with TRBJ1-6; D is undetermined. The CDR3 length is 13 residues. Germline CDR1 reads MNHEY; CDR2 reads SVGAGI. V was cut by 5 bases and J by 6 bases, with 8 bases left in between. This CDR3 reads CASSGQANSPLHF. DNA of the CDR3: TGTGCCAGCAGTGGGCAGGCTAATTCACCCCTCCACTTT.

The J gene is TRBJ1-2, the V gene TRBV7-2; D possibly corresponds to TRBD1 (5 bases). Per the germline V gene, CDR1 is SGHTA and CDR2 is FQGNSA. The CDR3 runs 14 residues. The germline V and J ends were trimmed by 5 bases and 7 bases, with 17 bases remaining between them. The CDR3 DNA sequence: TGTGCCAGCAGCCAGAACCCAGGGCCTCGTGGCTACACCTTC. It translates to CASSQNPGPRGYTF.

The V gene is TRBV21-1, the J gene TRBJ2-7; the table's D gene call, TRBD2, was not cross checked with the DNA. TRBV21-1 is recorded as a pseudogene. This CDR3 is 16 amino acids long. This CDR3 is CASSKILWFGDYEQYF. The CDR3 nucleotides read TGTGCCAGCAGCAAAATCCTGTGGTTTGGAGACTACGAGCAGTACTTC.

This clone was picked up one time. V gene TRBV9 combines with J gene TRBJ2-2; D gene ambiguous. Per the germline V gene, CDR1 is SGDLS and CDR2 is YYNGEE. V gave up 4 bases and J gave up 5 bases, with 6 bases separating them. This CDR3 is 12 amino acids long. The CDR3 sequence is CASSPLTGELFF. The CDR3 nucleotides are TGTGCCAGCAGCCCCCTGACCGGGGAGCTGTTTTTT.